The clone carrying this T cell receptor (beta chain) was recorded at least ten times. The record originates from a study of early T cells in non-severe SARS-CoV-2 infection. TCRdb reprocessed the 5' RACE reads via MiXCR and lists one record per CDR3 protein. The sample contains 20,000 to 25,000 distinct CDR3 sequences, approximately 5.8% of which appear only once. CDR1 and CDR2 from the germline V gene are KGHDR and SFDVKD. V lost 3 bases to trimming and J lost 0 bases, with 12 bases between them. The CDR3 extends over 16 amino acids. The chain is built from TRBV24-1 and TRBJ2-3, with a possible D match to TRBD1 (5 bases). The clonotype comes from an adult who was a healthcare worker with PCR-confirmed SARS-CoV-2 infection or an uninfected control (not recorded which). Sample: whole blood, taken at baseline. CDR3 residues: CATSDVRATSTDTQYF. The CDR3 region has the DNA TGTGCCACCAGTGATGTCAGGGCCACTAGCACAGATACGCAGTATTTT.